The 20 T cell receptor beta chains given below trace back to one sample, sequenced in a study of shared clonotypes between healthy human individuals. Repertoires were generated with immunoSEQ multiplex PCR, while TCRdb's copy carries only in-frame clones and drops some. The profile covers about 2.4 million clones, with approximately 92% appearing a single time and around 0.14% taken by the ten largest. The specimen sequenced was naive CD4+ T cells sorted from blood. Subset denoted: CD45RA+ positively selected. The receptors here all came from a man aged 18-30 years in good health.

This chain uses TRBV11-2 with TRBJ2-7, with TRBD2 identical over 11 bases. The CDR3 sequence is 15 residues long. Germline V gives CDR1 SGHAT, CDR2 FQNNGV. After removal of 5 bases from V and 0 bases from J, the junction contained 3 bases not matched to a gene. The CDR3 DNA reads TGTGCCAGCAGCCAGACTAGCGGGGCCTCCTACGAGCAGTACTTC. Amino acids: CASSQTSGASYEQYF.

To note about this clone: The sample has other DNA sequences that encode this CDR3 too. CDR3 in amino acids: CASSLDGGNYGYTF. The CDR3 coding sequence is TGCGCCAGCAGCTTGGATGGAGGGAACTATGGCTACACCTTC. The chain is built from TRBV5-1 and TRBJ1-2; D gene uncertain. The CDR3 is 14 residues long. Germline V gives CDR1 SGHRS, CDR2 YFSETQ. The V end lost 0 bases, the J end lost 2 bases, and 8 bases lay between the germline ends.

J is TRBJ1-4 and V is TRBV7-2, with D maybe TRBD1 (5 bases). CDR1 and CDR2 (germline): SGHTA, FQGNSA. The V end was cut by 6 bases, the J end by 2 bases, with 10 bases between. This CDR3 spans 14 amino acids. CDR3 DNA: TGTGCCAGCAGAGCAGGGACGACTAATGAAAAACTGTTTTTT. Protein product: CASRAGTTNEKLFF. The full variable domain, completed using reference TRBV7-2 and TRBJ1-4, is GAGVSQSPSNKVTEKGKDVELRCDPISGHTALYWYRQSLGQGLEFLIYFQGNSAPDKSGLPSDRFSAERTGGSVSTLTIQRTQQEDSAVYLCASRAGTTNEKLFFGSGTQLSVL.

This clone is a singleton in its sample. DNA of the CDR3: TGTGCCAGCAGACTAGCGGGGGGGAACACCGGGGAGCTGTTTTTT. It is translated as CASRLAGGNTGELFF. The genes are TRBV27 and TRBJ2-2, with TRBD2 matching over 12 bases. Germline trimming cut 6 bases from V and 1 base from J; bases unmatched to any gene: 0. This CDR3 is 15 amino acids long. Germline loops: CDR1 MNHEY, CDR2 SMNVEV (reference sequence).

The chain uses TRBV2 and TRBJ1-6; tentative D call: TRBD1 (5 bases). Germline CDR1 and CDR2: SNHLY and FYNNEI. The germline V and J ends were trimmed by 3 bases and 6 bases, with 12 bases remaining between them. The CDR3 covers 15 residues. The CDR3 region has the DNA TGTGCCAGCAGTGAGAGGTCAGGGCGTAATTCACCCCTCCACTTT. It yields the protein CASSERSGRNSPLHF.

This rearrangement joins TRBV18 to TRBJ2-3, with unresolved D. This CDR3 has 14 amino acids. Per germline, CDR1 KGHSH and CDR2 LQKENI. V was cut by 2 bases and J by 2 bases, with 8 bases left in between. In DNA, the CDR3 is TGTGCCAGCTCACCATTGGGTCACACAGATACGCAGTATTTT. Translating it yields CASSPLGHTDTQYF.

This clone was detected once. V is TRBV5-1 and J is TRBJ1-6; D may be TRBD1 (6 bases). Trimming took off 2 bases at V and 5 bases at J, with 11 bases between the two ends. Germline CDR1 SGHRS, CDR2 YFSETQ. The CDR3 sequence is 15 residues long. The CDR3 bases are TGCGCCAGCAGCTTATGGGGGCCGGATAATTCACCCCTCCACTTT. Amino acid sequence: CASSLWGPDNSPLHF.

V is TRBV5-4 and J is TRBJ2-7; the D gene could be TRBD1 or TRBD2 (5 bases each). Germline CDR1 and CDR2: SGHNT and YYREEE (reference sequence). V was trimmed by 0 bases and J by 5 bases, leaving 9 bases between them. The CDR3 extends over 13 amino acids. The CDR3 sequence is CASSLAMGDEQYF. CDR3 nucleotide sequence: TGTGCCAGCAGCTTGGCTATGGGGGACGAGCAGTACTTC.

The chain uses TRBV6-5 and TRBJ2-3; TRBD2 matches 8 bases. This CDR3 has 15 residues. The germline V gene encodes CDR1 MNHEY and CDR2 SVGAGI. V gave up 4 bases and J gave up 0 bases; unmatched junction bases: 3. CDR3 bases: TGTGCCAGCAGTTTCCAGCGGGGGAGCACAGATACGCAGTATTTT. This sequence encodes CASSFQRGSTDTQYF.

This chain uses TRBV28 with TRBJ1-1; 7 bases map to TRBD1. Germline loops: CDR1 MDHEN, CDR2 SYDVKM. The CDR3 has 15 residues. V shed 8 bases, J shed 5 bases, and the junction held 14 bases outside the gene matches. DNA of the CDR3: TGTGCCAGCGGGTTGAGGGAGGGGGCACGGACTGAAGCTTTCTTT. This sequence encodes CASGLREGARTEAFF.

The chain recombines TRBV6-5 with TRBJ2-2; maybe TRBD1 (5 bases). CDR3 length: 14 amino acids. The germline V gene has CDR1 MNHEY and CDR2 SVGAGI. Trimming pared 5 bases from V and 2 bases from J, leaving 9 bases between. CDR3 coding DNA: TGTGCCAGCAGTCGACAGCCCAACACCGGGGAGCTGTTTTTT. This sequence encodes CASSRQPNTGELFF.

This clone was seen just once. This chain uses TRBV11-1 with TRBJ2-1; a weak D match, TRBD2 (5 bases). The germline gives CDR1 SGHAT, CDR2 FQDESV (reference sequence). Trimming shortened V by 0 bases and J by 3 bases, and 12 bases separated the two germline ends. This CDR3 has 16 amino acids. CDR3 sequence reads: CASSLAGSGLYNEQFF. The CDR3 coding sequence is TGTGCCAGCAGCTTAGCGGGAAGCGGCCTCTACAATGAGCAGTTCTTC.

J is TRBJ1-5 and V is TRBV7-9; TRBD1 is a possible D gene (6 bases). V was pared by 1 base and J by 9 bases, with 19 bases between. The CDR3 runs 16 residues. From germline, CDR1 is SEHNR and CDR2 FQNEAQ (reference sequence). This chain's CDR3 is CASSLGGSGDMGPQHF. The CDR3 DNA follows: TGTGCCAGCAGCTTAGGGGGTTCAGGGGACATGGGGCCCCAGCATTTT.

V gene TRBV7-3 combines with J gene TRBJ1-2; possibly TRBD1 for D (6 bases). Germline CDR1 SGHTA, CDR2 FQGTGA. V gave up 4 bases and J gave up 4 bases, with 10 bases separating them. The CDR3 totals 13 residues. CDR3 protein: CASSSTGVYGYTF. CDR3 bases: TGTGCCAGCAGCTCGACAGGAGTCTATGGCTACACCTTC.

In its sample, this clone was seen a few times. The CDR3 DNA follows: TGTGCCAGCAGCTCCTGGACTAACTACGAGCAGTACTTC. It codes for CASSSWTNYEQYF. The chain links TRBV5-4 to TRBJ2-7; TRBD2 might be the D (6 bases). Germline V gives CDR1 SGHNT, CDR2 YYREEE (reference sequence). Trimming removed 3 bases from V and 3 bases from J, with 10 bases in between. The CDR3 is 13 residues long.

CDR3 sequence reads: CASSSPGTGAYNEQFF. The CDR3 nucleotides are TGCGCCAGCAGCTCACCCGGGACAGGGGCCTACAATGAGCAGTTCTTC. The chain combines TRBV4-3 with TRBJ2-1, with 10 bases identical to TRBD1. The trim removed 5 bases at V and 2 bases at J, leaving 6 bases unmatched. The CDR3 consists of 16 residues. Per the germline V gene, CDR1 is LGHNA and CDR2 is YSLEER.

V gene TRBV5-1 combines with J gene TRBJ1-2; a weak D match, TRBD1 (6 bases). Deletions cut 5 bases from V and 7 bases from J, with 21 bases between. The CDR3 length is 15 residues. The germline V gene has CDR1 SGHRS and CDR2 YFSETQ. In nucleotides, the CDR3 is TGCGCCAGCAGTTCTACTACAGGGACCCAAGGTGGCTACACCTTC. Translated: CASSSTTGTQGGYTF.

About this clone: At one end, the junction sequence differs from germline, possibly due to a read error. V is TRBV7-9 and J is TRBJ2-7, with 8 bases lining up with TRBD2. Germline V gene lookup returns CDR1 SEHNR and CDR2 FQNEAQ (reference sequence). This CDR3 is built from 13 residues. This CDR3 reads CACSGGAPYEQYF. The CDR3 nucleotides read TGTGCCTGCAGCGGGGGAGCTCCTTACGAGCAGTACTTC. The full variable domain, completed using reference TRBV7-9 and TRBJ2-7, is DTGVSQNPRHKITKRGQNVTFRCDPISEHNRLYWYRQTLGQGPEFLTYFQNEAQLEKSRLLSDRFSAERPKGSFSTLEIQRTEQGDSAMYLCACSGGAPYEQYFGPGTRLTVT.

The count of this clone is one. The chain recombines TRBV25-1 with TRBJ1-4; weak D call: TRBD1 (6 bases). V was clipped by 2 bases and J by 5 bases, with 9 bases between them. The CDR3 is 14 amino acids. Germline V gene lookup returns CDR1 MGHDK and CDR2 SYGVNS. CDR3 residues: CASSERTGNEKLFF. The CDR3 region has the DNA TGTGCCAGCAGTGAAAGAACAGGGAATGAAAAACTGTTTTTT. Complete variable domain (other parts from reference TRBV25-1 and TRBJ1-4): EADIYQTPRYLVIGTGKKITLECSQTMGHDKMYWYQQDPGMELHLIHYSYGVNSTEKGDLSSESTVSRIRTEHFPLTLESARPSHTSQYLCASSERTGNEKLFFGSGTQLSVL.

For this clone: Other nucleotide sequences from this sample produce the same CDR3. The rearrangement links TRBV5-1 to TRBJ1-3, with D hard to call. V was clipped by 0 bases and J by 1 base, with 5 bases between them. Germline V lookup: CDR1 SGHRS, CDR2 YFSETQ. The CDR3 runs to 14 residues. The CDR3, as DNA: TGCGCCAGCAGCTTGGATCCATCTGGAAACACCATATATTTT. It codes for CASSLDPSGNTIYF.